Listed here is a single TCR beta chain. The CDR3 is 13 amino acids. Germline V gene data show CDR1 as MNHEY and CDR2 as SMNVEV (reference sequence). The V end lost 5 bases, the J end lost 0 bases, and 5 bases lay between the germline ends. This entry is derived from a study of T cell responses to AZD1222 COVID-19 vaccine. Clones were sequenced by immunoSEQ multiplex PCR, and TCRdb holds only the in-frame ones, with some missing. Here the sample spans around 120,000 clones, about 92% being singletons. This receptor was obtained from an adult in good health. V is TRBV27 and J is TRBJ2-4; no reliable D call. The material sequenced was peripheral blood, taken on day 0 of AZD1222 vaccination. CDR3 amino acids: CASSPLAKNIQYF. As DNA, the CDR3 is TGTGCCAGCAGTCCACTAGCCAAAAACATTCAGTACTTC.